This T cell receptor beta chain was sequenced in a study of T cell responses to AZD1222 COVID-19 vaccine. Study summary: The study pooled second doses at about 4 or about 12 weeks. Study outcomes and limitations: Within unmutated variant regions lay the reported targets of nearly half of spike-specific TCRs. Baseline seropositivity characterized only a handful of AZD1222 recipients. White British people made up most donors, females outnumbered males, and clonal diversity was possibly underestimated.

The CDR3 sequence is 14 residues long. CDR1 LGHNA and CDR2 YSLEER come from the germline V gene. V dropped 4 bases and J dropped 0 bases, with 9 bases sitting between them. Concerning this clone itself: Its specificity is unknown.

Measured with immunoSEQ multiplex PCR; TCRdb has only the in-frame clones, and not every one. The sample lists about 120,000 clones, about 90% occurring once. The TCR comes from an adult in good health. The V and J genes are TRBV4-3 and TRBJ1-1, with D unclear. The starting material was peripheral blood, obtained on day 0 of AZD1222 vaccination. CDR3 in DNA: TGCGCCAGCAGCCCTAACGGAATGAACACTGAAGCTTTCTTT. This translates into CASSPNGMNTEAFF.